A single T cell receptor (beta chain) is shown here with its context. The sample is drawn from a study of blood T cell repertoires in COVID-19. Study in general: The United States, Italy and Spain were the sources of the acute and convalescent COVID-19 samples.

The length of the CDR3 is 13 residues. The V end was cut by 4 bases, the J end by 9 bases, with 14 bases between. From germline, CDR1 is SGHRS and CDR2 YFSETQ. Original handling: Researchers report that nucleated cell counts were estimated from reference gene primer amplification. Using immunoSEQ multiplex PCR, the repertoire was profiled, and TCRdb retains in-frame clones only, with some absent. The DNA gave D and trimming, while V, J and clone size come from that table. Of 65,000 to 100,000 clones in the sample, roughly 80% were seen once. Input material: peripheral blood. The sequence was obtained from a woman older than 75 with acute or convalescent COVID-19. V is TRBV5-1 and J is TRBJ2-1; TRBD1 is a possible D gene (6 bases). CDR3 in amino acids: CASSTAQGSEQFF. CDR3 DNA: TGCGCCAGCAGCACAGCCCAGGGGAGTGAGCAGTTCTTC.